These 27 T cell receptor beta chains were sequenced from one sample in a study of beta chain features in type 1 diabetes. Study conclusions and caveats: Among patients with Type 1 diabetes, TCRB CDR3s were moderately but significantly shorter in every one of the four CD4+ subsets.

Their recognized antigens are unknown. The authors reverse transcribed all of the isolated RNA, so sequencing captured expressed TCRB transcripts. Clones were read by immunoSEQ multiplex PCR, and TCRdb kept only the in-frame ones, dropping some. The table records about 650,000 clones, around an eighth of them present only once. What was sequenced was naive CD4+ T cells from blood. The source of these receptors is a man aged 25-45 years with type 1 diabetes.

V and J are TRBV5-4 and TRBJ2-4; the D is unclear. The CDR3 sequence is 13 residues long. Germline CDR1 reads SGHNT; CDR2 reads YYREEE (reference sequence). Trimming removed 4 bases from V and 3 bases from J, with 8 bases in between. Written as DNA, the CDR3 is TGTGCCAGCAGCCTCAGGAACAAAAACATTCAGTACTTC. Protein: CASSLRNKNIQYF.

This chain joins TRBV29-1 and TRBJ2-3; D is unclear. Looked up from germline, CDR1 is SQVTM and CDR2 is ANQGSEA. Trimming took off 4 bases at V and 4 bases at J, with 12 bases between the two ends. The CDR3 is 13 amino acids. The CDR3: CSVGPGFSDTQYF. Written as DNA, the CDR3 is TGCAGCGTTGGGCCCGGGTTTTCAGATACGCAGTATTTT.

The chain couples TRBV6-5 to TRBJ2-1, with a possible D match to TRBD2 (5 bases). The germline V and J ends were trimmed by 2 bases and 0 bases, with 11 bases remaining between them. This CDR3 contains 16 residues. The germline gives CDR1 MNHEY, CDR2 SVGAGI. DNA for the CDR3: TGTGCCAGCAGTTACAAAGGCGCGGGCTCCTACAATGAGCAGTTCTTC. Its translation is CASSYKGAGSYNEQFF.

The chain uses TRBV7-6 and TRBJ2-3; D is ambiguous. Trimming removed 0 bases at V and 4 bases at J, with 5 bases between. CDR1 SGHVS and CDR2 FNYEAQ come from the germline V gene. The CDR3 is 13 amino acids. The CDR3 protein is CASSLAGSDTQYF. Here the CDR3 DNA reads TGTGCCAGCAGCTTAGCTGGGTCAGATACGCAGTATTTT.

There are a few counts of this clone. This chain uses TRBV7-2 with TRBJ2-3; D gene uncertain. The CDR3 loop spans 15 amino acids. Between the trimmed V and J ends, which lost 2 bases and 3 bases, there was a span of 12 bases. Germline-derived CDR1 and CDR2 are SGHTA and FQGNSA. CDR3 loop: CASSLWLSGTDTQYF. The DNA for the CDR3 is TGTGCCAGCAGCTTATGGCTCTCCGGGACAGATACGCAGTATTTT.

The V and J genes are TRBV5-1 and TRBJ2-5, with D perhaps matching TRBD1 (6 bases). The length of the CDR3 is 14 residues. Germline-derived CDR1 and CDR2 are SGHRS and YFSETQ. V lost 2 bases, J lost 1 base, and 9 bases lay in between. The CDR3 loop reads CASSLGDIQETQYF. CDR3 in DNA: TGCGCCAGCAGCTTAGGGGACATCCAAGAGACCCAGTACTTC.

Notes on this clone: Being one base from a much bigger clone, this may be a read error. The rearrangement links TRBV6-5 to TRBJ2-1; D is unresolved. Germline V CDR1 and CDR2: MNHEY, SVGAGI. Trimming removed 5 bases at V and 2 bases at J, with 1 base between. The CDR3 covers 11 residues. CDR3 coding DNA: TGTGCCAGCAGTACCTACAATGAGCAGTTCTTC. It is translated as CASSTYNEQFF.

The V gene is TRBV28, the J gene TRBJ1-2; 9 nucleotides agree with TRBD1. This CDR3 spans 14 amino acids. The trim removed 5 bases at V and 10 bases at J, leaving 11 bases unmatched. Germline V gene lookup returns CDR1 MDHEN and CDR2 SYDVKM. Written as DNA, the CDR3 is TGTGCCAGCAGTCATCCGGGACAGGGCGGTGACTACACCTTC. This codes for CASSHPGQGGDYTF.

This clone was seen only a few times. The chain employs TRBV5-1 and TRBJ2-3; TRBD1 agrees at 10 bases. V shed 3 bases, J shed 4 bases, and the junction held 2 bases outside the gene matches. The CDR3 consists of 14 residues. In germline, CDR1 is SGHRS, CDR2 YFSETQ. Here the CDR3 DNA reads TGCGCCAGCAGCTCGGACAGGGGGGCAGATACGCAGTATTTT. It specifies CASSSDRGADTQYF.

The sample holds a few counts of this clone. The rearrangement joins TRBV6-4 to TRBJ2-1; a weak D match, TRBD2 (6 bases). The germline V gene encodes CDR1 MRHNA and CDR2 SNTAGT. This CDR3 is built from 14 residues. The V and J ends lost 6 bases and 7 bases respectively, with 16 bases between them. The CDR3 region has the DNA TGTGCCAGCAGAAGGGACTCCGAAAATAATGAGCAGTTCTTC. Protein sequence: CASRRDSENNEQFF.

V gene TRBV19 combines with J gene TRBJ1-5; 8 positions match TRBD1. Trimming removed 10 bases from V and 3 bases from J; junction bases left unmatched: 2. Per germline, CDR1 LNHDA and CDR2 SQIVND (reference sequence). The CDR3 contains 12 residues. The CDR3 spells CATTGANQPQHF. In DNA form, the CDR3 reads TGTGCCACGACAGGGGCCAATCAGCCCCAGCATTTT.

A few counts support this clone. The genes are TRBV19 and TRBJ1-4, with D possibly TRBD1 on 5 matching bases. The V gene lost 6 bases and the J gene lost 0 bases, with 14 bases spanning the gap. CDR1 LNHDA and CDR2 SQIVND come from the germline V gene (reference sequence). There are 16 residues in the CDR3. CDR3 loop: CASRLDSRATNEKLFF. CDR3 DNA: TGTGCCAGTAGGTTAGACAGCCGTGCAACTAATGAAAAACTGTTTTTT.

This chain joins TRBV2 and TRBJ2-5; no reliable D call. V was cut by 4 bases and J by 0 bases, with 6 bases left in between. CDR3 length: 13 residues. Germline V gene data show CDR1 as SNHLY and CDR2 as FYNNEI. The CDR3 DNA sequence: TGTGCCAGCAGTGGCGACTACCAAGAGACCCAGTACTTC. Amino acids: CASSGDYQETQYF.

This clone came up a few times. This chain connects TRBV6-6 to TRBJ1-5; D perhaps matches TRBD1 (5 bases). The CDR3 runs 13 residues. Trimming took 8 bases from V and 5 from J, leaving 13 bases between them. CDR1 is MNHNY and CDR2 is SVGAGI in the germline V gene (reference sequence). CDR3 sequence (DNA): TGTGCCAGCGGGGGGAGGGGTCATCAGCCCCAGCATTTT. It yields the protein CASGGRGHQPQHF.

This clone turned up a few times. The chain couples TRBV11-2 to TRBJ2-3; tentative D call: TRBD2 (5 bases). V was trimmed by 4 bases and J by 10 bases, leaving 15 bases between them. The germline gives CDR1 SGHAT, CDR2 FQNNGV. The CDR3 is made up of 13 amino acids. The CDR3 DNA follows: TGTGCCAGCAGCTCCGACTACCAACGCGCGCAGTATTTT. This gives the protein CASSSDYQRAQYF.

This clone occurred a few times. This rearrangement joins TRBV10-3 to TRBJ2-4; 8 bases are shared with TRBD2. V was pared by 1 base and J by 1 base, with 9 bases of the junction left unmatched. The CDR3 sequence is 18 residues long. The germline gives CDR1 ENHRY, CDR2 SYGVKD. The CDR3 region has the DNA TGTGCCATCAGTGAGTGGCGGGGGGACCCCTCGGCCAAAAACATTCAGTACTTC. It translates to CAISEWRGDPSAKNIQYF.

This clone has just a few counts. The chain recombines TRBV7-9 with TRBJ1-2; D ambiguous. Trimming removed 7 bases from V and 4 bases from J, with 10 bases in between. Germline CDR1 is SEHNR and CDR2 is FQNEAQ (reference sequence). The CDR3 is 12 amino acids. The CDR3 nucleotides are TGTGCCAGCACCACCCGGGCCTATGGCTACACCTTC. Residues: CASTTRAYGYTF.

V usage is TRBV29-1 and J usage is TRBJ2-3; 7 positions agree with TRBD2. The CDR3 is made up of 13 amino acids. The junction had 7 bases not matched to a gene; V was cut back by 7 bases and J by 3 bases. CDR1 SQVTM and CDR2 ANQGSEA come from the germline V gene. CDR3 sequence: CSGAGKLTDTQYF. Written as DNA, the CDR3 is TGCAGCGGAGCGGGGAAACTAACAGATACGCAGTATTTT.

The chain joins TRBV30 to TRBJ2-1; 8 bases align to TRBD2. With 4 bases clipped from V and 0 bases from J, the junction kept 2 bases outside the gene matches. Germline V CDR1 and CDR2: GTSNPN, SVGIG (reference sequence). The CDR3 is made up of 14 amino acids. In DNA form, the CDR3 reads TGTGCCTGGAATAGCGGGGACTCCTACAATGAGCAGTTCTTC. Its protein product is CAWNSGDSYNEQFF.

The rearrangement joins TRBV18 to TRBJ1-6; 7 bases line up with TRBD1. In germline, CDR1 is KGHSH, CDR2 LQKENI. The CDR3 is 15 amino acids. The ends lost 3 bases at V and 9 bases at J; junction bases unmatched: 8. CDR3 bases: TGTGCCAGCTCACCTTTCCGGGACAGAGGTTCACCCCTCCACTTT. Translating gives CASSPFRDRGSPLHF.

This chain connects TRBV13 to TRBJ2-3; 11 positions match TRBD1. The CDR3 is 15 amino acids. With V trimmed by 8 bases and J by 4 bases, 8 bases remained unmatched. Germline V gives CDR1 PRHDT, CDR2 FYEKMQ (reference sequence). In DNA, the CDR3 is TGTGCCAGCTCTATACGGGGACAGGGGGCAGATACGCAGTATTTT. Translating gives CASSIRGQGADTQYF. The entire variable domain, with the rest obtained from reference TRBV13 and TRBJ2-3, is as follows: AAGVIQSPRHLIKEKRETATLKCYPIPRHDTVYWYQQGPGQDPQFLISFYEKMQSDKGSIPDRFSAQQFSDYHSELNMSSLELGDSALYFCASSIRGQGADTQYFGPGTRLTVL.

This clone turned up a few times. The chain has TRBV5-6 and TRBJ1-2; tentative D call: TRBD1 (5 bases). V was cut by 3 bases and J by 8 bases, with 8 bases left in between. The CDR3 covers 11 residues. CDR1 is SGHDT and CDR2 is YYEEEE in the germline V gene. The DNA for the CDR3 is TGTGCCAGCAGCTACGCAGGGGGCTACACCTTC. Encoded protein: CASSYAGGYTF.

This clone was counted only a few times. Other nucleotide sequences from this sample produce the same CDR3. V is TRBV7-9 and J is TRBJ1-2; D is unclear. Germline V gives CDR1 SEHNR, CDR2 FQNEAQ (reference sequence). V was pared by 5 bases and J by 5 bases, with 12 bases between. The length of the CDR3 is 13 residues. The CDR3 loop is CASSLPQGYGYTF. In DNA form, the CDR3 reads TGTGCCAGCAGCCTCCCGCAAGGATATGGCTACACCTTC.

The chain has TRBV2 and TRBJ2-2; D is undetermined. The CDR3 is made up of 15 amino acids. The V end was cut by 3 bases, the J end by 3 bases, with 11 bases between. The germline V gene encodes CDR1 SNHLY and CDR2 FYNNEI. The CDR3 region has the DNA TGTGCCAGCAGTGAGCAGGAAAGGGACACCGGGGAGCTGTTTTTT. Translation gives CASSEQERDTGELFF.

This clone was counted a few times. The gene calls are TRBV7-2 and TRBJ2-5; D perhaps matches TRBD1 (6 bases). Germline V gene sequence: CDR1 SGHTA, CDR2 FQGNSA. The V gene lost 1 base and the J gene lost 2 bases, with 11 bases spanning the gap. This CDR3 contains 15 residues. The CDR3 DNA sequence: TGTGCCAGCAGCTTAGTAGGTGGACAGCAAGAGACCCAGTACTTC. Its translation: CASSLVGGQQETQYF.

V and J are TRBV30 and TRBJ2-2, with TRBD1 as a possible D gene (6 bases). CDR1 GTSNPN and CDR2 SVGIG come from the germline V gene (reference sequence). This CDR3 has 13 residues. Deletions cut 2 bases from V and 6 bases from J, with 10 bases between. CDR3 coding DNA: TGTGCCTGGAGTCACAGGGAAGCCGGGGAGCTGTTTTTT. This codes for CAWSHREAGELFF.

This clone turned up a few times. J is TRBJ1-4 and V is TRBV18; D not resolved. The CDR3 is 14 residues long. Trimming left V 3 bases short and J 8 bases short, with 13 bases between. Germline V CDR1 and CDR2: KGHSH, LQKENI. The CDR3 bases are TGTGCCAGCTCACCTCCCGAGTCGAGGGAAAAACTGTTTTTT. Protein product: CASSPPESREKLFF.